The T cell receptor beta chain under discussion was sequenced for a study of OX40 agonist ivuxolimab in advanced cancers. Measured with immunoSEQ multiplex PCR; TCRdb has only the in-frame clones, and not every one. The sample holds tens of thousands of clones, almost 85% seen once. The germline V gene has CDR1 SEHNR and CDR2 FQNEAQ (reference sequence). Deletions cut 2 bases from V and 0 bases from J, with 12 bases between. The CDR3 is 16 amino acids. The rearrangement uses TRBV7-9 and TRBJ2-3; D unresolved. The sequencing used CD4+ or CD8+ T cells sorted from blood, collected in a trial of the OX40 agonist ivuxolimab. The TCR was taken from an adult with an advanced solid tumor such as melanoma, head and neck, liver or kidney cancer. The CDR3 coding sequence is TGTGCCAGCAGCTTATCGAAGACTGCTAGCACAGATACGCAGTATTTT. This sequence encodes CASSLSKTASTDTQYF.